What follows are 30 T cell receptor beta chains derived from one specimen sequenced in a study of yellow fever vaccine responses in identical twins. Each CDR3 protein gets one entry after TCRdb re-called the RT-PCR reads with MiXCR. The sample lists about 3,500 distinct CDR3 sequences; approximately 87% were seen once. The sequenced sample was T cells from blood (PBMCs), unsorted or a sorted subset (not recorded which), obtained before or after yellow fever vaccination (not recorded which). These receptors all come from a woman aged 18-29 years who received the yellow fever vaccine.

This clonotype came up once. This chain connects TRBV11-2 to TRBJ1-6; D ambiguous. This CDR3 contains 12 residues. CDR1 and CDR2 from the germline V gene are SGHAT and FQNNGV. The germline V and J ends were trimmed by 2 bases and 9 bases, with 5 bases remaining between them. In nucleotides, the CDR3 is TGTGCCAGCAGCTTACTCGGTTCACCCCTCCACTTT. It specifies CASSLLGSPLHF.

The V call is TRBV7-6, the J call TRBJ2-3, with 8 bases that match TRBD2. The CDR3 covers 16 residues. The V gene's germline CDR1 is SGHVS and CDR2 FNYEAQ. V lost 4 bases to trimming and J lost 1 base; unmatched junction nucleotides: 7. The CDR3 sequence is CASSYGLAVGTDTQYF. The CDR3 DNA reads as TGTGCCAGCAGCTACGGACTAGCTGTAGGCACAGATACGCAGTATTTT.

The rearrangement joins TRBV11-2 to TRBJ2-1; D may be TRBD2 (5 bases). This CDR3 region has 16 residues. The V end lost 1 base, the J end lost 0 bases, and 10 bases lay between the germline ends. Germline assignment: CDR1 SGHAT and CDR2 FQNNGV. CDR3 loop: CASSLVGGLSYNEQFF. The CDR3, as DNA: TGTGCCAGCAGCTTAGTCGGAGGTCTCTCCTACAATGAGCAGTTCTTC.

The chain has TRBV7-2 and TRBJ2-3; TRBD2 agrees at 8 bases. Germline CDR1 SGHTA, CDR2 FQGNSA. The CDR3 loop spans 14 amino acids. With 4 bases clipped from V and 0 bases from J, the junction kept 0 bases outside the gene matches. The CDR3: CASSSSGSTDTQYF. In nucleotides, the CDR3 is TGTGCCAGCAGCTCTAGCGGGAGCACAGATACGCAGTATTTT.

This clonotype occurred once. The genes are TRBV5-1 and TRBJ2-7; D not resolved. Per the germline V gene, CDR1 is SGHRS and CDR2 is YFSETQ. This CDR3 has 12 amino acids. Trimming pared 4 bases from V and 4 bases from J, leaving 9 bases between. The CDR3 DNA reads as TGCGCCAGCAGCGGCGATAGGTACGAGCAGTACTTC. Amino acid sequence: CASSGDRYEQYF. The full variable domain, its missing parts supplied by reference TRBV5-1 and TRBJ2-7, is KAGVTQTPRYLIKTRGQQVTLSCSPISGHRSVSWYQQTPGQGLQFLFEYFSETQRNKGNFPGRFSGRQFSNSRSEMNVSTLELGDSALYLCASSGDRYEQYFGPGTRLTVT.

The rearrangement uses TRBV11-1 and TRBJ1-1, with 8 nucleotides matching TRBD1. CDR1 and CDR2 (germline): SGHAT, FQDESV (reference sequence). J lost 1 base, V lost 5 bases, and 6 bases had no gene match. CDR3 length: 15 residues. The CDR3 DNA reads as TGTGCCAGCAGCATACCAGGGGGCGCGAACACTGAAGCTTTCTTT. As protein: CASSIPGGANTEAFF.

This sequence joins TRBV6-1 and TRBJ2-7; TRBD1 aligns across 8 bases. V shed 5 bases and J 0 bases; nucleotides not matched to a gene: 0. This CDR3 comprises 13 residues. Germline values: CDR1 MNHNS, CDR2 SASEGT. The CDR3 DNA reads TGTGCCAGCAGTACAGGGGGCTCCTACGAGCAGTACTTC. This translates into CASSTGGSYEQYF.

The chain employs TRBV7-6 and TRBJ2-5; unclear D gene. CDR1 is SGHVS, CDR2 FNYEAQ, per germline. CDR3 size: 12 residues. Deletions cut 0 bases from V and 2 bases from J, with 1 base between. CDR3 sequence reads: CASSLAQETQYF. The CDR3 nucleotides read TGTGCCAGCAGCTTAGCTCAAGAGACCCAGTACTTC.

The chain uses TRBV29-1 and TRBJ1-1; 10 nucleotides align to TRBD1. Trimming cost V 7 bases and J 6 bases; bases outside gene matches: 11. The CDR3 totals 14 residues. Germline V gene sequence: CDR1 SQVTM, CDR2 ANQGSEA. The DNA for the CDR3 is TGCAGCGGTTTCGCCGGGACAGGGGCCGCTGAAGCTTTCTTT. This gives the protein CSGFAGTGAAEAFF.

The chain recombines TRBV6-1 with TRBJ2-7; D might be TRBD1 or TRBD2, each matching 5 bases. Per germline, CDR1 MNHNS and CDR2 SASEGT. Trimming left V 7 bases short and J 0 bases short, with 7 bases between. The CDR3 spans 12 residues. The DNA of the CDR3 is TGTGCCAGCACGGGGCTCTCCTACGAGCAGTACTTC. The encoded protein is CASTGLSYEQYF.

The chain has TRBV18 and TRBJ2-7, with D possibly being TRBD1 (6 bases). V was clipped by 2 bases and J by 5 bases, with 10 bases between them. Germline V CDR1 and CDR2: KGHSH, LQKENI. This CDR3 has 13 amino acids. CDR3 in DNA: TGTGCCAGCTCACCAGACAGGTACCACGAGCAGTACTTC. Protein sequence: CASSPDRYHEQYF.

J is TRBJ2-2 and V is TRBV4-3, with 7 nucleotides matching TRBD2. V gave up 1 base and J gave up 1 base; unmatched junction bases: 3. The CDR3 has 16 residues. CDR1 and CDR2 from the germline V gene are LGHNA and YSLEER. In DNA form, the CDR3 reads TGCGCCAGCAGCCAAGGTTCGGGAGGGAACACCGGGGAGCTGTTTTTT. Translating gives CASSQGSGGNTGELFF.

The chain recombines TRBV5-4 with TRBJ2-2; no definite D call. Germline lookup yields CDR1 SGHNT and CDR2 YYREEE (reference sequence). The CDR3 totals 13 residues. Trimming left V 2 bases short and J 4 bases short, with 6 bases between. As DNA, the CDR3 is TGTGCCAGCAGCTTTCACGTCACCGGGGAGCTGTTTTTT. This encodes CASSFHVTGELFF.

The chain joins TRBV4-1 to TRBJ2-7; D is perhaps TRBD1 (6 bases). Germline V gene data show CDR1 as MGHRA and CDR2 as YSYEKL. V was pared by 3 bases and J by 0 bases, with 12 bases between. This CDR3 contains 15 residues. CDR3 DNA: TGCGCCAGCAGCCAGCAACGGACAGCCTCCTACGAGCAGTACTTC. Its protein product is CASSQQRTASYEQYF.

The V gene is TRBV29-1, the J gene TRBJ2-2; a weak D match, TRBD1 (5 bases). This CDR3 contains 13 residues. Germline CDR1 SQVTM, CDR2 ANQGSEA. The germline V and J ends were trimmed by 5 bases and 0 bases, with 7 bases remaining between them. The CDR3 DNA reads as TGCAGCGTTCACAGGCCGAACACCGGGGAGCTGTTTTTT. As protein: CSVHRPNTGELFF.

CDR3 DNA: TGCGCCAGCAGCTTGGCTCAGGGGGAGTACGAGCAGTACTTC. Its protein product is CASSLAQGEYEQYF. This rearrangement joins TRBV5-1 to TRBJ2-7; 7 positions agree with TRBD1. Germline lookup yields CDR1 SGHRS and CDR2 YFSETQ. The CDR3 is made up of 14 amino acids. After removal of 0 bases from V and 4 bases from J, the junction contained 4 bases not matched to a gene. Using reference TRBV5-1 and TRBJ2-7 for the parts outside the CDR3, the full variable domain is KAGVTQTPRYLIKTRGQQVTLSCSPISGHRSVSWYQQTPGQGLQFLFEYFSETQRNKGNFPGRFSGRQFSNSRSEMNVSTLELGDSALYLCASSLAQGEYEQYFGPGTRLTVT.

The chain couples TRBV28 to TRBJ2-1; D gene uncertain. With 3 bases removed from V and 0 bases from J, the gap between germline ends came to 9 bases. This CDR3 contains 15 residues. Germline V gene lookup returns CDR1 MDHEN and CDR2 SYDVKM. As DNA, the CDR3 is TGTGCCAGCAGTTTGGTCCCCAGCTCCTACAATGAGCAGTTCTTC. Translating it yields CASSLVPSSYNEQFF.

The CDR3 coding sequence is TGTGCCAGCAGACCCGGGACTTCTGGAAACACCATATATTTT. Amino acids: CASRPGTSGNTIYF. This chain links TRBV13 with TRBJ1-3; D perhaps matches TRBD1 (5 bases). Germline values: CDR1 PRHDT, CDR2 FYEKMQ (reference sequence). This CDR3 contains 14 residues. The germline V and J ends were trimmed by 6 bases and 1 base, with 10 bases remaining between them.

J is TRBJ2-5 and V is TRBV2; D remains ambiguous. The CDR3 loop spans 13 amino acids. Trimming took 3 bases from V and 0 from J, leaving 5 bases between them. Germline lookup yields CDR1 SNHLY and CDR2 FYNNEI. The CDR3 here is CASSEANQETQYF. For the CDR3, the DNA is TGTGCCAGCAGTGAGGCCAACCAAGAGACCCAGTACTTC.

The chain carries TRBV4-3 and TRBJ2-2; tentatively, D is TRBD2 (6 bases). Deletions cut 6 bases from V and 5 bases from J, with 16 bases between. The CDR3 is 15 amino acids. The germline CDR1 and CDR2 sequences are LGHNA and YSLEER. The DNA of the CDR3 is TGCGCCAGCAGTTATACCCAGGGAGGAACCGGGGAGCTGTTTTTT. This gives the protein CASSYTQGGTGELFF.

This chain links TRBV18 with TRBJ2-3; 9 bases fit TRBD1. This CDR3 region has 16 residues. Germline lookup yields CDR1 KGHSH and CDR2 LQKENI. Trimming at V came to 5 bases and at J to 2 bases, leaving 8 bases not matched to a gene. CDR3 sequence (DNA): TGTGCCAGCTCAGCTACCGGGACAGGGACCACAGATACGCAGTATTTT. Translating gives CASSATGTGTTDTQYF.

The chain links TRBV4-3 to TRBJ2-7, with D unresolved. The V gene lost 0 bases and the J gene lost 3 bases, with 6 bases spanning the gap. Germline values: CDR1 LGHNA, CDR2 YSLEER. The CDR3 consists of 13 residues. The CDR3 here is CASSQDQSYEQYF. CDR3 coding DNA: TGCGCCAGCAGCCAAGATCAGAGCTACGAGCAGTACTTC.

The DNA of the CDR3 is TGTGCCAGCAGTTACCCGACAGGGTCTGAAGGTGAAAAACTGTTTTTT. Its protein is CASSYPTGSEGEKLFF. The chain combines TRBV2 with TRBJ1-4; 7 nucleotides match TRBD1. Germline CDR1 reads SNHLY; CDR2 reads FYNNEI. The CDR3 has 16 residues. Losses at the gene ends were 5 bases for V and 7 bases for J; bases not matched to a gene: 13.

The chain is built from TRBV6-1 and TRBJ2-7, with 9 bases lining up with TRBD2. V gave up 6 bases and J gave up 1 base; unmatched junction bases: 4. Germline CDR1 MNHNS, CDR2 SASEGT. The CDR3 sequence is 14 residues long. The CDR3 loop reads CASSLTSGSYEQYF. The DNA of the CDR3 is TGTGCCAGCAGCCTGACTAGCGGATCCTACGAGCAGTACTTC.

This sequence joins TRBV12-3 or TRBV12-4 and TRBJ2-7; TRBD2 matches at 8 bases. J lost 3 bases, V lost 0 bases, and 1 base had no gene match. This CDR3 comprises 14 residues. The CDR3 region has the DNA TGTGCCAGCAGTTTAGCGGGACTAGACTACGAGCAGTACTTC. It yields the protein CASSLAGLDYEQYF.

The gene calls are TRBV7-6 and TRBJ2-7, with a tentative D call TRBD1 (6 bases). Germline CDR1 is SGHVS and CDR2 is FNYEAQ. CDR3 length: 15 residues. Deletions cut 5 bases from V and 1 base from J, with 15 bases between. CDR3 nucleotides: TGTGCCAGCAGCACGGACAGTCAAGGATCCTACGAGCAGTACTTC. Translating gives CASSTDSQGSYEQYF.

Here the CDR3 reads CASSSPGDSYNEQFF. For the CDR3, the DNA is TGTGCCAGCAGCTCCCCGGGGGATTCCTACAATGAGCAGTTCTTC. The V call is TRBV11-1, the J call TRBJ2-1; tentative D call: TRBD2 (6 bases). The CDR3 has 15 residues. The germline gives CDR1 SGHAT, CDR2 FQDESV (reference sequence). V gave up 4 bases and J gave up 1 base, with 11 bases separating them.

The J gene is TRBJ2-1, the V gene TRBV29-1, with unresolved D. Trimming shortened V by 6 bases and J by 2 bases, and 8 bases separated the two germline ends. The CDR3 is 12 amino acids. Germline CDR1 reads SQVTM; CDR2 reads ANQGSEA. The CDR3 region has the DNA TGCAGCGTCGAACGGACCTACAATGAGCAGTTCTTC. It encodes CSVERTYNEQFF.

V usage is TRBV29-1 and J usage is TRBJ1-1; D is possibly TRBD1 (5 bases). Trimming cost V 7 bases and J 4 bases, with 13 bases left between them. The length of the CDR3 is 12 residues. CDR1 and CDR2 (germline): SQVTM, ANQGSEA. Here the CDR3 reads CSDMGLITEAFF. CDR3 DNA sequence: TGCAGCGATATGGGACTTATCACTGAAGCTTTCTTT.

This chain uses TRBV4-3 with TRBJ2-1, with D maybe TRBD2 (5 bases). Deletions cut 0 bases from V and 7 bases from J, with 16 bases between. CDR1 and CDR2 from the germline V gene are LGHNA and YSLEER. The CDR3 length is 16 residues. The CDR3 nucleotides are TGCGCCAGCAGCCAAGATCGGGTGGGAGTGCGTAATGAGCAGTTCTTC. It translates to CASSQDRVGVRNEQFF.